This TCR beta chain comes out of a study of blood T cell repertoires in COVID-19. Study background: Samples came from the United States, Italy and Spain, spanning acute and convalescent COVID-19.

This CDR3 is 16 amino acids long. Deletions cut 1 base from V and 0 bases from J, with 11 bases between. The germline CDR1 and CDR2 sequences are SGHRS and YFSETQ. The repertoire was sequenced with immunoSEQ multiplex PCR; TCRdb's copy has only in-frame clones and lacks some. Among 85,000 to 100,000 clones listed, over 60% were seen once. Sequencing used peripheral blood. The J gene is TRBJ2-1, the V gene TRBV5-1, with a tentative D call TRBD2 (5 bases). The receptor was derived from a man aged 45 to 65 who had recovered from COVID-19. The CDR3, as DNA: TGCGCCAGCAGCTTGAGTATAGCGAGCTCCTACAATGAGCAGTTCTTC. Its protein is CASSLSIASSYNEQFF.